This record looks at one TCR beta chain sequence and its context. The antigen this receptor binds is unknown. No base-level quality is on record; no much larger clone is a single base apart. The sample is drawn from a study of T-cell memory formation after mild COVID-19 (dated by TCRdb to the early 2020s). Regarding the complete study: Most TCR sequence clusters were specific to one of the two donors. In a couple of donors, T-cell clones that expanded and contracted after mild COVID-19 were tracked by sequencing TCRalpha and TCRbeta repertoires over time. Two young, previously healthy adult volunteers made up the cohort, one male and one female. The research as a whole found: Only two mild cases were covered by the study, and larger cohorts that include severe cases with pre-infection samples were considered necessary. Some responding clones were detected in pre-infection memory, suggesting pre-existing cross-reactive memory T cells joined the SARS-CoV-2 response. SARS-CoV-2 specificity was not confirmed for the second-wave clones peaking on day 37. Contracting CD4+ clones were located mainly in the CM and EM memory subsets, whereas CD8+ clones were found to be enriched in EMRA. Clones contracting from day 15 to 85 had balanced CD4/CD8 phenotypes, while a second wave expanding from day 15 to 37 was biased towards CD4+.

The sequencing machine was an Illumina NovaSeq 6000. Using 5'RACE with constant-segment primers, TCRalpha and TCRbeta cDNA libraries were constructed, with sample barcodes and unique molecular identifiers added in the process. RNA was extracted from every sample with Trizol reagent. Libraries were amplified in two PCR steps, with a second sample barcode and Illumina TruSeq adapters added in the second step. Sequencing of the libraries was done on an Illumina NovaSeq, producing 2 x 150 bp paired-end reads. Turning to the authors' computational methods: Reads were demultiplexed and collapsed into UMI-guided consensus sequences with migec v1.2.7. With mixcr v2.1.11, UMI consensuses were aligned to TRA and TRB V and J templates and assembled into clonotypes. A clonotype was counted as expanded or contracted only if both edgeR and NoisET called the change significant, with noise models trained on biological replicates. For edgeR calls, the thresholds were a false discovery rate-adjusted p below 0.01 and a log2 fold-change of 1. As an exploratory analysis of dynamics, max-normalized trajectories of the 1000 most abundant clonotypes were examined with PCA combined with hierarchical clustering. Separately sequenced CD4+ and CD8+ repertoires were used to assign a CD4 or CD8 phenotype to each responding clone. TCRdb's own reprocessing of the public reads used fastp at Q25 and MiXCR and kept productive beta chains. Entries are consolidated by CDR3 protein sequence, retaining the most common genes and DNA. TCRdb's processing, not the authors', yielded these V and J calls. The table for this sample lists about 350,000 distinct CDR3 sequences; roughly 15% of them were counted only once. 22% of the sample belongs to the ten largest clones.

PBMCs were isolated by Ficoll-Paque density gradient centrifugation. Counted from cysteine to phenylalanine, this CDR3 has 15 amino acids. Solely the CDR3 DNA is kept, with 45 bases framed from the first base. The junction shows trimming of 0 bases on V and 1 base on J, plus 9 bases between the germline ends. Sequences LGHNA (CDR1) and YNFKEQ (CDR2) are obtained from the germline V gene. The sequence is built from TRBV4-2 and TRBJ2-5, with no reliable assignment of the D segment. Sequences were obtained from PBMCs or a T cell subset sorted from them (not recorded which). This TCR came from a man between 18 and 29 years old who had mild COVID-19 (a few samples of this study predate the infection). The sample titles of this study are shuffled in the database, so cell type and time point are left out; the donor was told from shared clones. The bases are TGTGCCAGCAGCCAAGAGCATCCGGTCCAAGAGACCCAGTACTTC. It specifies CASSQEHPVQETQYF.